The rows below give T cell receptor beta chains drawn from one sample of a study of cytomegalovirus exposure and HLA in healthy donors. The method was immunoSEQ multiplex PCR; TCRdb's version includes in-frame clones alone and lacks a portion of them. The data include about 130,000 clones; the top ten clones carry 2%. The sequenced material came from PBMCs. These receptor sequences come from a woman aged 55-69 years in good health and CMV-seronegative. Each CDR3 is given with its conserved first and last residue. A D gene is named only where the DNA matches it firmly.

v_gene	j_gene	d_gene	len	CDR3aa	CDR3nt
TRBV5-1	TRBJ2-4	-	14	CASSLTDAKNIQYF	TGCGCCAGCAGCTTGACAGACGCCAAAAACATTCAGTACTTC
TRBV6-1	TRBJ2-7	TRBD1	15	CASSERTGRYDEQYF	TGTGCCAGCAGTGAACGGACAGGGAGGTACGACGAGCAGTACTTC
TRBV5-4	TRBJ2-7	TRBD2	16	CASSLLQLGEGYEQYF	TGTGCCAGCAGCTTGCTACAATTAGGGGAGGGCTACGAGCAGTACTTC
TRBV5-1	TRBJ2-1	TRBD2	16	CASRPGTSGSYNEQFF	TGCGCCAGCAGACCAGGGACTAGCGGGAGCTACAATGAGCAGTTCTTC
TRBV28	TRBJ2-1	-	15	CASSFRGEGYNEQFF	TGTGCCAGCAGTTTCCGGGGAGAAGGGTACAATGAGCAGTTCTTC
TRBV7-3	TRBJ2-1	TRBD2	16	CASSKAGSGGYNEQFF	TGTGCCAGCAGCAAGGCTGGGAGCGGGGGCTACAATGAGCAGTTCTTC
TRBV6-1	TRBJ2-1	-	12	CASGTGYNEQFF	TGTGCCAGCGGAACAGGCTACAATGAGCAGTTCTTC
TRBV29-1	TRBJ2-5	TRBD2	14	CSVGLAGGQETQYF	TGCAGCGTTGGACTAGCGGGGGGCCAAGAGACCCAGTACTTC
TRBV6-6	TRBJ2-7	-	12	CASSYSSDEQYF	TGTGCCAGCAGTTACTCTAGCGACGAGCAGTACTTC
TRBV19	TRBJ2-3	-	15	CASSIAGDGTDTQYF	TGTGCCAGTAGTATAGCCGGGGATGGTACAGATACGCAGTATTTT
TRBV19	TRBJ1-4	-	15	CASRAGGADGEKLFF	TGTGCCAGTAGGGCTGGTGGGGCGGATGGTGAAAAACTGTTTTTT
TRBV2	TRBJ2-7	-	13	CASRAEKAYEQYF	TGTGCCAGCAGGGCAGAAAAAGCCTACGAGCAGTACTTC
TRBV7-9	TRBJ2-3	TRBD2	16	CASSQGLAAGSDTQYF	TGTGCCAGCAGCCAGGGACTAGCGGCGGGGTCAGATACGCAGTATTTT
TRBV11-2	TRBJ2-2	-	12	CASSQNTGELFF	TGTGCCAGCAGCCAGAACACCGGGGAGCTGTTTTTT
TRBV5-4	TRBJ1-1	-	16	CASSFHPSSVISEAFF	TGTGCCAGCAGCTTCCACCCCTCATCGGTGATTAGTGAAGCTTTCTTT
TRBV13	TRBJ2-1	TRBD2	14	CASSGGVGYNEQFF	TGTGCCAGCTCGGGGGGAGTGGGATACAATGAGCAGTTCTTC
TRBV10-1	TRBJ2-1	-	12	CASSDIGREQFF	TGCGCCAGCAGTGACATCGGTAGAGAGCAGTTCTTC
TRBV7-3	TRBJ2-1	TRBD2	15	CASSPGLGEYNEQFF	TGTGCCAGCAGCCCGGGACTAGGGGAATACAATGAGCAGTTCTTC
TRBV4-1	TRBJ2-1	TRBD2	17	CASSQGRTSLSYNEQFF	TGCGCCAGCAGCCAAGGCAGGACTAGCCTCTCCTACAATGAGCAGTTCTTC
TRBV4-1	TRBJ2-7	TRBD1	15	CASSQDHRGVYEQYF	TGCGCCAGCAGCCAAGATCACAGGGGGGTCTACGAGCAGTACTTC
TRBV11-3	TRBJ2-1	-	17	CASSLEATTGQYNEQFF	TGTGCCAGCAGCTTAGAAGCAACCACCGGACAGTACAATGAGCAGTTCTTC
TRBV4-1	TRBJ1-1	-	17	CASSHKTGQMKNTEAFF	TGCGCCAGCAGCCACAAAACGGGACAAATGAAGAACACTGAAGCTTTCTTT
TRBV9	TRBJ2-5	-	13	CASSGTGGETQYF	TGTGCCAGCAGCGGGACAGGAGGGGAGACCCAGTACTTC
TRBV19	TRBJ1-5	TRBD1	18	CASSPPRDRRGSNQPQHF	TGTGCCAGTAGTCCACCCCGGGACAGGCGAGGTAGCAATCAGCCCCAGCATTTT
TRBV4-1	TRBJ1-1	TRBD1	18	CASSQRQGRVGRNTEAFF	TGCGCCAGCAGCCAGCGACAGGGGCGCGTTGGGAGGAACACTGAAGCTTTCTTT
TRBV2	TRBJ1-5	-	12	CASSNQDQPQHF	TGTGCCAGCAGTAATCAGGATCAGCCCCAGCATTTT
TRBV7-9	TRBJ1-4	TRBD1	13	CASSEGTVEKLFF	TGTGCCAGCAGCGAGGGGACAGTCGAAAAACTGTTTTTT
TRBV4-1	TRBJ2-1	TRBD1	15	CASSQGDRDHNEQFF	TGCGCCAGCAGCCAAGGGGACAGGGATCACAATGAGCAGTTCTTC
TRBV19	TRBJ2-5	-	20	CASSIRSPRTRVMGQETQYF	TGTGCCAGTAGTATTCGGTCACCGAGGACTCGGGTAATGGGTCAAGAGACCCAGTACTTC
TRBV7-2	TRBJ1-1	TRBD1	13	CASSLETGGLSFF	TGTGCCAGCAGCTTAGAGACAGGGGGTTTGTCTTTCTTT
TRBV5-6	TRBJ2-7	-	18	CASRRRKAGTGRPNEQYF	TGTGCCAGCAGGCGGAGAAAAGCGGGGACAGGAAGACCTAACGAGCAGTACTTC
TRBV2	TRBJ1-1	-	13	CASSEVSGTEAFF	TGTGCCAGCAGTGAAGTTAGCGGTACTGAAGCTTTCTTT